This T cell receptor beta chain was identified in a study of blood T cell repertoires in COVID-19. Study-wide background: Collection of acute and convalescent COVID-19 samples took place in the United States, Italy and Spain. T cells, B-cell-depleted T cells, or PBMCs provided the cDNA or gDNA that served as material.

Per the study methods: From reference gene primer amplification, estimates of nucleated cell counts were derived. Sequencing was performed with immunoSEQ multiplex PCR; in TCRdb, only in-frame clones are kept and a portion is missing. For V, J and clone size, that table is used; D and trimming come from the DNA. The table records 210,000 or so clones, about nine tenths of them present only once. This sequence originates from a woman between 55 and 75 years old with acute or convalescent COVID-19. Sequenced sample: peripheral blood.

The CDR3 DNA follows: TGCGCCAGCAGGACAGACACAGATACGCAGTATTTT. Its translation: CASRTDTDTQYF. The chain uses TRBV10-2 and TRBJ2-3, with D possibly being TRBD1 (5 bases). The CDR3 consists of 12 residues. The V end lost 6 bases, the J end lost 2 bases, and 6 bases lay between the germline ends. Germline CDR1 and CDR2: WSHSY and SAAADI.